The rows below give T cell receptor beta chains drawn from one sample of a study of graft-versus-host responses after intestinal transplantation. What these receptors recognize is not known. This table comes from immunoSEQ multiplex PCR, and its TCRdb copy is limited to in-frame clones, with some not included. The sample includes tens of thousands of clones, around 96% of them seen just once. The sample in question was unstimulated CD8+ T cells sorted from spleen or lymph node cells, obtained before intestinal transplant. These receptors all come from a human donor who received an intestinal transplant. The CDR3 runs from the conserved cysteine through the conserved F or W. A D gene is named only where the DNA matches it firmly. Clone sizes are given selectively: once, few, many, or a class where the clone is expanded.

CDR3 DNA: TGTGCCAGCAGTTTTCGGGGGGCCGGGGAGCTGTTTTTT
CDR3 protein: CASSFRGAGELFF
clone size: .
J gene: TRBJ2-2
V gene: TRBV28
D gene: TRBD2

CDR3 DNA: TGTGCCAGCAGCCCACGACCCGGGAGGGCCCCCGGGGTAGAGACCCAGTACTTC
CDR3 protein: CASSPRPGRAPGVETQYF
clone size: .
J gene: TRBJ2-5
V gene: TRBV7-9
D gene: TRBD2

CDR3 DNA: TGTGCTAGTACAGAGGGTGGGGAGACCCAGTACTTC
CDR3 protein: CASTEGGETQYF
clone size: .
J gene: TRBJ2-5
V gene: TRBV12-5
D gene: .

CDR3 DNA: TGTGCCAGCGCTTTAGCGGCTAGATGGGAATTAAGTGGATCCTACGAGCAGTACTTC
CDR3 protein: CASALAARWELSGSYEQYF
clone size: .
J gene: TRBJ2-7
V gene: TRBV7-8
D gene: .

CDR3 DNA: TGTGCCAGCAGACCGGACCCCGCACGGGATCAGCCCCAGCATTTT
CDR3 protein: CASRPDPARDQPQHF
clone size: .
J gene: TRBJ1-5
V gene: TRBV7-8
D gene: .

CDR3 DNA: TGTGCCAGCAGCTTGTGGTTCAGTCCCGGAATGGAGTACCAAGAGACCCAGTACTTC
CDR3 protein: CASSLWFSPGMEYQETQYF
clone size: .
J gene: TRBJ2-5
V gene: TRBV5-4
D gene: .

CDR3 DNA: TGTGCCAGCAGTCCCTCCTACTCTGGAAACACCATATATTTT
CDR3 protein: CASSPSYSGNTIYF
clone size: .
J gene: TRBJ1-3
V gene: TRBV28
D gene: .

CDR3 DNA: TGCAGCGCCCGGGTCCTAGGGGACACTGAAGCTTTCTTT
CDR3 protein: CSARVLGDTEAFF
clone size: once
J gene: TRBJ1-1
V gene: TRBV29-1
D gene: .

CDR3 DNA: TGCAGCGTTGAAGGAGTCGAAGGGACGGGGTACAATGAGCAGTTCTTC
CDR3 protein: CSVEGVEGTGYNEQFF
clone size: .
J gene: TRBJ2-1
V gene: TRBV29-1
D gene: .

CDR3 DNA: TGTGCCAGCAGCTTAGGGACTAGCGTCGACAATGAGCAGTTCTTC
CDR3 protein: CASSLGTSVDNEQFF
clone size: .
J gene: TRBJ2-1
V gene: TRBV7-7
D gene: TRBD2

CDR3 DNA: TGTGCCAGCAGTGCCCGGGACAGGGTGTACGAGCAGTACTTC
CDR3 protein: CASSARDRVYEQYF
clone size: .
J gene: TRBJ2-7
V gene: TRBV27
D gene: TRBD1

CDR3 DNA: TGTGCCAGCAGCTTAAGGGGTATGAGGACAGGACGGGTATACGAGCAGTACTTC
CDR3 protein: CASSLRGMRTGRVYEQYF
clone size: .
J gene: TRBJ2-7
V gene: TRBV11-2
D gene: TRBD1

CDR3 DNA: TGCGCCAGCAGCTTTTCCCCTTATCACCCCTACGAGCAGTACTTC
CDR3 protein: CASSFSPYHPYEQYF
clone size: .
J gene: TRBJ2-7
V gene: TRBV5-1
D gene: .

CDR3 DNA: TGTGCCAGCAGTTACTCGACGCAGACAGGGCAAGAGACCCAGTACTTC
CDR3 protein: CASSYSTQTGQETQYF
clone size: .
J gene: TRBJ2-5
V gene: TRBV6-5
D gene: TRBD1

CDR3 DNA: TGTGCCAGCAGTTTGGGCGGCACCGGGGAGCTGTTTTTT
CDR3 protein: CASSLGGTGELFF
clone size: .
J gene: TRBJ2-2
V gene: TRBV28
D gene: .

CDR3 DNA: TGTGCCAGCAGCCTCGGACTGAGCGATGGCTACACCTTC
CDR3 protein: CASSLGLSDGYTF
clone size: .
J gene: TRBJ1-2
V gene: TRBV7-9
D gene: .

CDR3 DNA: TGTGCCAGCAGCTCGGGATTTACTGCGGGCTACACCTTC
CDR3 protein: CASSSGFTAGYTF
clone size: .
J gene: TRBJ1-2
V gene: TRBV6-5
D gene: .

CDR3 DNA: TGTGCCAGCAGCTTGGGGACAGGGTCCTTTGAGCAGTTCTTC
CDR3 protein: CASSLGTGSFEQFF
clone size: .
J gene: TRBJ2-1
V gene: TRBV5-6
D gene: TRBD1

CDR3 DNA: TGTGCCAGCAGAGAACGGGACAGGGTATACTCTGGGGCCAACGTCCTGACTTTC
CDR3 protein: CASRERDRVYSGANVLTF
clone size: .
J gene: TRBJ2-6
V gene: TRBV11-2
D gene: TRBD1

CDR3 DNA: TGTGCCAGCAGTTACTCCCAGAACACTGAAGCTTTCTTT
CDR3 protein: CASSYSQNTEAFF
clone size: few
J gene: TRBJ1-1
V gene: TRBV6-5
D gene: .

CDR3 DNA: TGTGCCAGTTGTTATACAGGTTCACCCCTCCACTTT
CDR3 protein: CASCYTGSPLHF
clone size: .
J gene: TRBJ1-6
V gene: TRBV19
D gene: .

CDR3 DNA: TGTGCCAGCAGCTTGGATAGCGGTCGCACAGATACGCAGTATTTT
CDR3 protein: CASSLDSGRTDTQYF
clone size: .
J gene: TRBJ2-3
V gene: TRBV5-6
D gene: .

CDR3 DNA: TGTGCCAGTAGTTGGGGACTAGCGGGCCTCTACGAGCAGTACTTC
CDR3 protein: CASSWGLAGLYEQYF
clone size: .
J gene: TRBJ2-7
V gene: TRBV19
D gene: TRBD2

CDR3 DNA: TGCGCCAGCGCCTTACCAACTATGGAAAAACTGTTTTTT
CDR3 protein: CASALPTMEKLFF
clone size: .
J gene: TRBJ1-4
V gene: TRBV5-1
D gene: .

CDR3 DNA: TGTGCCAGCAGTTTAGGAGCAAACTATGGCTACACCTTC
CDR3 protein: CASSLGANYGYTF
clone size: .
J gene: TRBJ1-2
V gene: TRBV28
D gene: .

CDR3 DNA: TGCGCCAGCAGCCGGGACAGCGTCACGTTGACTGAAGCTTTCTTT
CDR3 protein: CASSRDSVTLTEAFF
clone size: .
J gene: TRBJ1-1
V gene: TRBV4-1
D gene: TRBD1

CDR3 DNA: TGTGCCAGCAGCGTTCCGGGACAGGGCGACTCTGGGGCCAACGTCCTGACTTTC
CDR3 protein: CASSVPGQGDSGANVLTF
clone size: .
J gene: TRBJ2-6
V gene: TRBV9
D gene: TRBD1